This T cell receptor beta chain was sequenced for a study of sequential checkpoint blockade in melanoma. Study as a whole: After both sequences, patients received maintenance nivolumab.

This clone was picked up many times. Its antigen is unidentified. The CDR3 consists of 16 residues. The J segment lost 0 bases and the V segment lost 5 bases, leaving 10 bases of the junction unmatched. Looked up from germline, CDR1 is SGHVS and CDR2 is FQNEAQ. Stated treatment: randomized to nivolumab then ipilimumab (arm A) or the reverse (arm B). Study-wide results and limits: In arm A, pretreatment tumor clonality was associated with response. Clinical benefit was about 30 times likelier when tumor T-cell fraction and clonality increased. T-cell fraction and clonality followed PD-L1 and CD8+ counts, not mutational load.

Only in-frame clones appear in the TCRdb table, and some are missing; sequencing was by immunoSEQ multiplex PCR. This table holds over 5,000 clones, around 28% found once. Specimen: tumor tissue (inferred from file names), collected from a patient given nivolumab and ipilimumab in sequence. The receptor was derived from a human donor with melanoma. The V and J genes are TRBV7-8 and TRBJ2-7; TRBD2 matches 7 bases. CDR3 nucleotide sequence: TGTGCCAGCAGCCGGGGGTCTAGCGGAACCTCCTACGAGCAGTACTTC. Its translation is CASSRGSSGTSYEQYF.